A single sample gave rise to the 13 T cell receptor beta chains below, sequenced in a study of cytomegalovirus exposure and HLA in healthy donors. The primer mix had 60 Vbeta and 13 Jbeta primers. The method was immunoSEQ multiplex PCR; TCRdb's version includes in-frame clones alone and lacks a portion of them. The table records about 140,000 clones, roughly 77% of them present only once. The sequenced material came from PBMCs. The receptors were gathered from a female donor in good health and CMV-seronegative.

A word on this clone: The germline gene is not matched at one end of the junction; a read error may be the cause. CDR3 in amino acids: CSSSRLTGYEQYF. In DNA, the CDR3 is TGTTCCAGCAGCCGATTAACGGGCTACGAGCAGTACTTC. This chain joins TRBV7-9 and TRBJ2-7; D is undetermined. The V gene's germline CDR1 is SEHNR and CDR2 FQNEAQ (reference sequence). The CDR3 covers 13 residues.

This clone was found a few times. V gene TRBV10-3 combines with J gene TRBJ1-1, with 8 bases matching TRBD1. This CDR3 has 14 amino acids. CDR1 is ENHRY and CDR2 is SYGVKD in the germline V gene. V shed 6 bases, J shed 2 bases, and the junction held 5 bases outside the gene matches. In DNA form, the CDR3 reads TGTGCCATCAGGACAGGGGCGAGTAACACTGAAGCTTTCTTT. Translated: CAIRTGASNTEAFF.

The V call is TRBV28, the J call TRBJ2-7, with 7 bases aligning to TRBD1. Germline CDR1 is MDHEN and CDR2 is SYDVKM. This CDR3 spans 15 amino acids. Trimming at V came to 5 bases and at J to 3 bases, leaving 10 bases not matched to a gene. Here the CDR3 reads CASSLAGQAGYEQYF. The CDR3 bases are TGTGCCAGCAGTCTGGCCGGACAGGCAGGCTACGAGCAGTACTTC.

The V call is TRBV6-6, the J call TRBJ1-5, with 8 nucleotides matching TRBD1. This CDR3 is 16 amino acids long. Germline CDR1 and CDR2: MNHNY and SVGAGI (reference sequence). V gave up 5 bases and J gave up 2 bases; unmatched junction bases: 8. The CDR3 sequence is CASSPWTGNGNQPQHF. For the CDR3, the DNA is TGTGCCAGCAGTCCTTGGACAGGGAATGGCAATCAGCCCCAGCATTTT.

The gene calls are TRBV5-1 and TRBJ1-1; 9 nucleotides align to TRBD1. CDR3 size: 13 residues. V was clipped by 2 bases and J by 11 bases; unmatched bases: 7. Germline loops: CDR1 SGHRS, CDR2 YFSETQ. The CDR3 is CASSFTGGAGAFF. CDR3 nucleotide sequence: TGCGCCAGCAGCTTTACAGGGGGCGCTGGGGCTTTCTTT.

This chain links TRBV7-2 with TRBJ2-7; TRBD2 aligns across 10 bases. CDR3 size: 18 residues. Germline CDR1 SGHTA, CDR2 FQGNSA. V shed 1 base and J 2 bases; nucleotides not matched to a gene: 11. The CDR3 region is CASSLVASGRASAYEQYF. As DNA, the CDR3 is TGTGCCAGCAGCTTAGTCGCGAGCGGGAGGGCCTCCGCCTACGAGCAGTACTTC.

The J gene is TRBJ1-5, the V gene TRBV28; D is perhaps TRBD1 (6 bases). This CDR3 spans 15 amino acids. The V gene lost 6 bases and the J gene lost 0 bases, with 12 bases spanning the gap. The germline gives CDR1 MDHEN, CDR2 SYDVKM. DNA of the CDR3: TGTGCCAGCAGCGGCAGGGGTTATAGCAATCAGCCCCAGCATTTT. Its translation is CASSGRGYSNQPQHF.

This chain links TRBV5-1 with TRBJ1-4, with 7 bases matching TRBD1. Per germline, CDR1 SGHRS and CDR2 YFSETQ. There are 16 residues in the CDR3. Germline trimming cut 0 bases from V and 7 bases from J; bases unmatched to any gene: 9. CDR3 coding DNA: TGCGCCAGCAGCTTGGGGGCTACAGGGGAAGGTGAAAAACTGTTTTTT. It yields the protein CASSLGATGEGEKLFF.

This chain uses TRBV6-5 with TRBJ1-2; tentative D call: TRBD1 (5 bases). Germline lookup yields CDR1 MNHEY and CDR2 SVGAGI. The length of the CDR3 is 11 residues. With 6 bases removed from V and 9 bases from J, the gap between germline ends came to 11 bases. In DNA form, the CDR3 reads TGTGCCAGCAGCTCTTCAGGGAGCTACACCTTC. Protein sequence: CASSSSGSYTF.

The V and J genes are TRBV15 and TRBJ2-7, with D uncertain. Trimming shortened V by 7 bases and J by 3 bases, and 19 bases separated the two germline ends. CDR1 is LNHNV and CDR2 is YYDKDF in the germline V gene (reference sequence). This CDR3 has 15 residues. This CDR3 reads CATTRSYTESYEQYF. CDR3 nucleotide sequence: TGTGCCACCACCCGGAGTTACACTGAGAGCTACGAGCAGTACTTC.

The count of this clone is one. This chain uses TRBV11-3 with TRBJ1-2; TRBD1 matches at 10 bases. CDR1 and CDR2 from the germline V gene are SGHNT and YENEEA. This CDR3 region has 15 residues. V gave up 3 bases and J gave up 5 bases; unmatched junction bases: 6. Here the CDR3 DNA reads TGTGCCAGCAGCTTCCGGGACAGGGGACTATATGGCTACACCTTC. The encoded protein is CASSFRDRGLYGYTF.

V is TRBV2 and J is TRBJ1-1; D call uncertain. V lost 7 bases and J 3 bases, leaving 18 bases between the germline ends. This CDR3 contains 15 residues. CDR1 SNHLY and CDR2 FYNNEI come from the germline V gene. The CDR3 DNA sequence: TGTGCCAGCACCCAGGTTGGCGGAGGTGACACTGAAGCTTTCTTT. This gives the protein CASTQVGGGDTEAFF.

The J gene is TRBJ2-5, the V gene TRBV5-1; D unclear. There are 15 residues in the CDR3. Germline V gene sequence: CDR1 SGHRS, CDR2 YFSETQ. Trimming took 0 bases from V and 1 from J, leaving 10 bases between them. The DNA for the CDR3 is TGCGCCAGCAGCTTGGGTCCGGAGCGCCAAGAGACCCAGTACTTC. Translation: CASSLGPERQETQYF.